What follows are 25 T cell receptor beta chains derived from one specimen sequenced in a study of T cells in Graves' hyperthyroidism and ophthalmopathy. It was RNA transcripts that yielded the amplified TCR beta CDR3 regions. During a first-round RT-PCR of the TCR CDR3, the HTBI primer set was used. Each CDR3 protein is one row after TCRdb ran MiXCR on the multiplex PCR reads. The sample lists almost 500,000 distinct CDR3 sequences, 20% to 25% occurring once. Specimen: blood. These receptors came from a woman in her 70s with Graves' ophthalmopathy.

This clonotype was counted only a few times. The chain employs TRBV5-1 and TRBJ1-4, with TRBD1 matching over 7 bases. Germline CDR1 reads SGHRS; CDR2 reads YFSETQ. The CDR3 length is 14 residues. J lost 5 bases, V lost 4 bases, and 5 bases had no gene match. The CDR3 nucleotides read TGCGCCAGCAGCCCGACAGGGATGAATGAAAAACTGTTTTTT. It translates to CASSPTGMNEKLFF.

The rearrangement links TRBV19 to TRBJ2-2; maybe TRBD1 (6 bases). CDR3 size: 14 residues. Germline-derived CDR1 and CDR2 are LNHDA and SQIVND (reference sequence). The ends were cut back, 5 bases at V and 7 bases at J, with 14 bases in the middle. The CDR3 spells CASSLRTEGGELFF. CDR3 DNA sequence: TGTGCCAGTAGTCTGCGGACAGAAGGCGGGGAGCTGTTTTTT.

This clonotype was seen a handful of times. The chain has TRBV5-1 and TRBJ2-1; D possibly uses TRBD1 or TRBD2 (5 bases each). The CDR3 is 15 amino acids. Germline loops: CDR1 SGHRS, CDR2 YFSETQ. Trimming pared 8 bases from V and 2 bases from J, leaving 17 bases between. CDR3 nucleotide sequence: TGCGCCAGTAAAACAGAGGGACGGACCTACAATGAGCAGTTCTTC. This sequence encodes CASKTEGRTYNEQFF.

This clonotype was detected only a few times. The chain employs TRBV6-1 and TRBJ2-7; 12 bases are a match to TRBD2. With V trimmed by 5 bases and J by 5 bases, 13 bases remained unmatched. The CDR3 spans 17 residues. Germline V gene lookup returns CDR1 MNHNS and CDR2 SASEGT. CDR3 coding DNA: TGTGCCAGCAGTTTTCTTCGGACTAGCGGGACCCACCACGAGCAGTACTTC. Protein product: CASSFLRTSGTHHEQYF.

V gene TRBV28 combines with J gene TRBJ2-2; TRBD1 aligns across 7 bases. The CDR3 sequence is 14 residues long. From germline, CDR1 is MDHEN and CDR2 SYDVKM. V lost 7 bases to trimming and J lost 3 bases; unmatched junction nucleotides: 5. The CDR3 loop is CASKTGTDTGELFF. CDR3 nucleotide sequence: TGTGCCAGCAAAACCGGGACAGACACCGGGGAGCTGTTTTTT.

V gene TRBV12-5 combines with J gene TRBJ2-5, with 8 bases aligning to TRBD1. The junction had 10 bases not matched to a gene; V was cut back by 8 bases and J by 5 bases. Germline V gene sequence: CDR1 LGHNT, CDR2 FRNRAP. The CDR3 sequence is 14 residues long. The CDR3 DNA reads TGTGCTAGTAGGGGCAGGGGGCTTTCGGAGACCCAGTACTTC. Its protein is CASRGRGLSETQYF.

The sample holds many counts of this clonotype. The rearrangement uses TRBV7-3 and TRBJ2-2; TRBD1 matches at 10 bases. CDR1 and CDR2 from the germline V gene are SGHTA and FQGTGA. The CDR3 runs 15 residues. Trimming took 5 bases from V and 7 from J; bases not matched to a gene: 7. The CDR3 is CASSPPGQGIGELFF. In nucleotides, the CDR3 is TGTGCCAGCAGCCCTCCGGGACAGGGGATCGGGGAGCTGTTTTTT.

This clonotype has a count of ten or more. The chain combines TRBV18 with TRBJ2-7; 10 bases agree with TRBD1. Germline CDR1 and CDR2: KGHSH and LQKENI. The junction had 2 bases not matched to a gene; V was cut back by 5 bases and J by 4 bases. The CDR3 has 13 amino acids. CDR3 bases: TGTGCCAGCTCAGGACAGGGGGAGTACGAGCAGTACTTC. Protein: CASSGQGEYEQYF.

This clonotype has more than one count but fewer than ten. This rearrangement joins TRBV6-6 to TRBJ2-1; 13 nucleotides align to TRBD2. The germline CDR1 and CDR2 sequences are MNHNY and SVGAGI (reference sequence). V shed 0 bases, J shed 9 bases, and the junction held 20 bases outside the gene matches. CDR3 length: 21 residues. CDR3 amino acids: CASSYSVGQGGLAGVYGEQFF. The CDR3 region has the DNA TGTGCCAGCAGTTACTCGGTAGGACAGGGAGGACTAGCGGGAGTGTATGGTGAGCAGTTCTTC.

This clonotype was seen ten or more times. The rearrangement joins TRBV27 to TRBJ2-5, with 7 nucleotides matching TRBD1. Germline values: CDR1 MNHEY, CDR2 SMNVEV (reference sequence). This CDR3 is built from 14 residues. Trimming at V came to 7 bases and at J to 1 base, leaving 6 bases not matched to a gene. The CDR3 spells CASTPDRRQETQYF. CDR3 coding DNA: TGTGCCAGCACCCCGGACAGGCGCCAAGAGACCCAGTACTTC.

This clonotype was observed a few times. The genes are TRBV7-3 and TRBJ2-2, with no clear D. Trimming cost V 9 bases and J 5 bases, with 13 bases left between them. Germline V gives CDR1 SGHTA, CDR2 FQGTGA. The CDR3 covers 13 residues. CDR3 sequence reads: CASSAPSTGELFF. The CDR3, as DNA: TGTGCCAGTTCAGCCCCGAGTACCGGGGAGCTGTTTTTT. Full variable domain (remainder filled in from reference TRBV7-3 and TRBJ2-2): GAGVSQTPSNKVTEKGKYVELRCDPISGHTALYWYRQSLGQGPEFLIYFQGTGAADDSGLPNDRFFAVRPEGSVSTLKIQRTERGDSAVYLCASSAPSTGELFFGEGSRLTVL.

The table lists this clonotype with a few counts. This sequence joins TRBV6-1 and TRBJ2-1, with 9 bases that match TRBD2. CDR1 is MNHNS, CDR2 SASEGT, per germline. Losses at the gene ends were 5 bases for V and 3 bases for J; bases not matched to a gene: 5. The CDR3 is 15 amino acids. CDR3 residues: CASSSAGGYYNEQFF. The CDR3 nucleotides read TGTGCCAGCAGTTCGGCGGGAGGGTACTACAATGAGCAGTTCTTC.

The rearrangement links TRBV6-2 or TRBV6-3 to TRBJ1-2, with 8 bases lining up with TRBD1. CDR1 and CDR2 from the germline V gene are MNHEY and SVGEGT. The CDR3 extends over 12 amino acids. Trimming removed 6 bases from V and 8 bases from J; junction bases left unmatched: 5. This CDR3 reads CASRGQGGGYTF. CDR3 in DNA: TGTGCCAGCAGAGGACAGGGAGGCGGCTACACCTTC.

The chain has TRBV7-9 and TRBJ1-1; D gene unclear. CDR1 SEHNR and CDR2 FQNEAQ come from the germline V gene (reference sequence). CDR3 length: 14 residues. V was cut by 5 bases and J by 5 bases, with 15 bases left in between. CDR3 protein: CASSPELGRTEAFF. CDR3 nucleotides: TGTGCCAGCAGCCCCGAGCTTGGGAGGACTGAAGCTTTCTTT.

This clonotype was observed many times. The chain joins TRBV2 to TRBJ2-2, with a tentative D call TRBD1 (5 bases). This CDR3 has 14 residues. The V gene's germline CDR1 is SNHLY and CDR2 FYNNEI. The V gene lost 5 bases and the J gene lost 6 bases, with 13 bases spanning the gap. The DNA of the CDR3 is TGTGCCAGCAGTATGGCAGGGAAGGCCGGGGAGCTGTTTTTT. It codes for CASSMAGKAGELFF.

This clonotype was observed a handful of times. The chain is built from TRBV28 and TRBJ1-3; unclear D gene. Between the trimmed V and J ends, which lost 3 bases and 1 base, there was a span of 7 bases. Germline values: CDR1 MDHEN, CDR2 SYDVKM. The CDR3 length is 14 residues. As DNA, the CDR3 is TGTGCCAGCAGTTTGATGGTGTCTGGAAACACCATATATTTT. Translation gives CASSLMVSGNTIYF.

The chain is built from TRBV6-1 and TRBJ2-7; TRBD1 matches at 10 bases. Trimming removed 6 bases from V and 4 bases from J; junction bases left unmatched: 6. The germline V gene encodes CDR1 MNHNS and CDR2 SASEGT. The CDR3 is made up of 14 amino acids. The CDR3 region has the DNA TGTGCCAGCAGACAGACAGGGGGCGAGTACGAGCAGTACTTC. This gives the protein CASRQTGGEYEQYF.

This clonotype was seen a handful of times. The J gene is TRBJ1-6, the V gene TRBV4-1; maybe TRBD1 (5 bases). Germline V gene sequence: CDR1 MGHRA, CDR2 YSYEKL. With 1 base removed from V and 5 bases from J, the gap between germline ends came to 15 bases. This CDR3 has 17 amino acids. CDR3 region: CASSQGIAGVDNSPLHF. CDR3 sequence (DNA): TGCGCCAGCAGCCAAGGAATCGCGGGGGTGGATAATTCACCCCTCCACTTT.

This clonotype showed up many times. The J gene is TRBJ2-5, the V gene TRBV10-3, with 8 bases identical to TRBD1. V shed 2 bases and J 5 bases; nucleotides not matched to a gene: 4. CDR1 and CDR2 (germline): ENHRY, SYGVKD. This CDR3 comprises 14 residues. The CDR3 sequence is CAISEPQGGETQYF. The CDR3 coding sequence is TGTGCCATCAGTGAGCCACAGGGGGGCGAGACCCAGTACTTC.

The V and J genes are TRBV18 and TRBJ2-2; maybe TRBD1 (5 bases). The CDR3 contains 14 residues. Germline V gene data show CDR1 as KGHSH and CDR2 as LQKENI. The V and J ends lost 0 bases and 11 bases respectively, with 13 bases between them. CDR3 nucleotide sequence: TGTGCCAGCTCACCACCCGCAGGGTACGGAGAGCTGTTTTTT. Amino acids: CASSPPAGYGELFF.

This clonotype has more than one count but fewer than ten. This chain links TRBV28 with TRBJ2-7; TRBD1 agrees at 8 bases. V lost 4 bases to trimming and J lost 0 bases; unmatched junction nucleotides: 5. Germline V gene data show CDR1 as MDHEN and CDR2 as SYDVKM. The CDR3 totals 15 residues. Here the CDR3 DNA reads TGTGCCAGCAGTTCCCAGGGGGCAGGCTCCTACGAGCAGTACTTC. As protein: CASSSQGAGSYEQYF.

The chain carries TRBV28 and TRBJ1-2, with TRBD1 as a possible D gene (5 bases). V lost 4 bases to trimming and J lost 3 bases, with 9 bases between them. This CDR3 has 13 amino acids. CDR1 is MDHEN, CDR2 SYDVKM, per germline. The DNA of the CDR3 is TGTGCCAGCAGTTACCGGGACTACTATGGCTACACCTTC. It translates to CASSYRDYYGYTF.

This clonotype came up many times. This chain connects TRBV19 to TRBJ1-5; possible D gene TRBD1, 5 bases. Germline lookup yields CDR1 LNHDA and CDR2 SQIVND (reference sequence). Trimming pared 3 bases from V and 0 bases from J, leaving 15 bases between. CDR3 length equals 17 residues. CDR3 sequence: CASSMGQQRYSNQPQHF. For the CDR3, the DNA is TGTGCCAGTAGTATGGGGCAACAGCGATATAGCAATCAGCCCCAGCATTTT.

This clonotype was observed a few times. This chain joins TRBV30 and TRBJ1-4; D possibly corresponds to TRBD1 (6 bases). The CDR3 consists of 15 residues. Trimming pared 1 base from V and 4 bases from J, leaving 13 bases between. Germline CDR1 is GTSNPN and CDR2 is SVGIG (reference sequence). CDR3 sequence (DNA): TGTGCCTGGAGTGAGGCAGGGGCTAATAATGAAAAACTGTTTTTT. Amino acids: CAWSEAGANNEKLFF.

There are a few counts of this clonotype. This sequence joins TRBV28 and TRBJ2-1, with TRBD2 matching 9 bases. Trimming removed 6 bases from V and 4 bases from J; junction bases left unmatched: 7. The germline V gene encodes CDR1 MDHEN and CDR2 SYDVKM. The CDR3 consists of 15 residues. This CDR3 reads CASSVAGEGYNEQFF. The CDR3 DNA reads as TGTGCCAGCAGCGTAGCGGGAGAGGGATACAATGAGCAGTTCTTC.